This entry lists 28 T cell receptor beta chains sequenced from one sample in a study of shared clonotypes between healthy human individuals. Some clones are missing from TCRdb's copy, which holds only in-frame ones; the method was immunoSEQ multiplex PCR. The table has some 1 million clones, roughly 80% seen once. Material: memory CD4+ T cells sorted from blood. Noted subset: CD45RA-negative fraction. The receptors here all came from a man younger than 35 in good health.

This chain links TRBV16 with TRBJ1-4; D not resolved. The CDR3 length is 14 residues. Germline assignment: CDR1 KGHSY and CDR2 FQNENV. V lost 2 bases and J 0 bases, leaving 4 bases between the germline ends. The DNA of the CDR3 is TGTGCCAGCAGCCAAAGCGCAACTAATGAAAAACTGTTTTTT. Protein sequence: CASSQSATNEKLFF.

The J gene is TRBJ2-5, the V gene TRBV5-1; 8 bases are shared with TRBD1. After removal of 0 bases from V and 1 base from J, the junction contained 11 bases not matched to a gene. Germline CDR1 is SGHRS and CDR2 is YFSETQ. The CDR3 is 18 residues long. CDR3 coding DNA: TGCGCCAGCAGCTTGGAGGGTGGCAGGGGGCCCCGCCAAGAGACCCAGTACTTC. It encodes CASSLEGGRGPRQETQYF.

The chain carries TRBV12-5 and TRBJ2-5; 13 nucleotides match TRBD2. The CDR3 runs to 16 residues. Germline V gives CDR1 LGHNT, CDR2 FRNRAP. The V and J ends lost 1 base and 2 bases, in that order; junction bases with no gene match: 1. This chain's CDR3 is CASGLGLAGGQETQYF. The CDR3 DNA sequence: TGTGCTAGTGGTTTGGGACTAGCGGGGGGTCAAGAGACCCAGTACTTC.

The V call is TRBV19, the J call TRBJ2-3, with D perhaps matching TRBD1 (6 bases). Germline-derived CDR1 and CDR2 are LNHDA and SQIVND (reference sequence). V lost 6 bases to trimming and J lost 2 bases, with 9 bases between them. This CDR3 is 13 amino acids long. The CDR3 here is CASRDRATDTQYF. The CDR3 nucleotides read TGTGCCAGTAGGGACAGAGCCACAGATACGCAGTATTTT.

This clone was counted between two and nine times. The CDR3 region has the DNA TGTGCCAGCAGCACCGGTCCCCAGAACACTGAAGCTTTCTTT. This sequence encodes CASSTGPQNTEAFF. V and J are TRBV9 and TRBJ1-1; no clear D gene. This CDR3 spans 14 amino acids. CDR1 is SGDLS and CDR2 is YYNGEE in the germline V gene. Trimming took off 4 bases at V and 1 base at J, with 11 bases between the two ends.

V and J are TRBV6-4 and TRBJ1-2, with TRBD1 matching 9 bases. CDR3 length equals 14 residues. Germline lookup yields CDR1 MRHNA and CDR2 SNTAGT. Unmatched junction bases numbered 8, after V lost 8 bases and J lost 4 bases. The CDR3 protein is CASPPGTGLYGYTF. DNA for the CDR3: TGTGCCAGCCCACCGGGGACAGGGCTCTATGGCTACACCTTC.

The rearrangement links TRBV5-6 to TRBJ2-7; 8 nucleotides agree with TRBD1. The CDR3 loop spans 14 amino acids. Germline loops: CDR1 SGHDT, CDR2 YYEEEE. The junction had 6 bases not matched to a gene; V was cut back by 3 bases and J by 4 bases. The CDR3 loop is CASSSLDREYEQYF. The CDR3 DNA is TGTGCCAGCAGCTCCCTGGACAGGGAGTACGAGCAGTACTTC.

This chain joins TRBV5-4 and TRBJ2-3; 12 bases fit TRBD2. With V trimmed by 4 bases and J by 1 base, 10 bases remained unmatched. Germline V lookup: CDR1 SGHNT, CDR2 YYREEE (reference sequence). The CDR3 consists of 18 residues. For the CDR3, the DNA is TGTGCCAGCAGCACCGGGACTAGCGGGCCTGGGCGCACAGATACGCAGTATTTT. It specifies CASSTGTSGPGRTDTQYF.

This chain joins TRBV19 and TRBJ1-4, with 10 nucleotides matching TRBD1. This CDR3 contains 15 residues. Germline V lookup: CDR1 LNHDA, CDR2 SQIVND (reference sequence). Unmatched junction bases numbered 4, after V lost 5 bases and J lost 4 bases. CDR3 in amino acids: CASSSRDRGNEKLFF. Here the CDR3 DNA reads TGTGCCAGTAGTTCCCGGGACAGGGGTAATGAAAAACTGTTTTTT.

CDR3 bases: TGTGCCAGCAGCTGGAGCGGAACTAATGAAAAACTGTTTTTT. It encodes CASSWSGTNEKLFF. The J gene is TRBJ1-4, the V gene TRBV7-9; D remains unclear. Trimming pared 4 bases from V and 1 base from J, leaving 7 bases between. From germline, CDR1 is SEHNR and CDR2 FQNEAQ (reference sequence). This CDR3 is 14 amino acids long.

This clone was seen only a few times. V gene TRBV30 combines with J gene TRBJ1-5; D remains unclear. The CDR3 extends over 13 amino acids. V was pared by 4 bases and J by 1 base, with 8 bases between. CDR1 GTSNPN and CDR2 SVGIG come from the germline V gene (reference sequence). In DNA form, the CDR3 reads TGTGCCTGGAACGGCGGAAGCAATCAGCCCCAGCATTTT. Translated: CAWNGGSNQPQHF.

The V call is TRBV6-1, the J call TRBJ1-2; no definite D call. Trimming left V 6 bases short and J 4 bases short, with 9 bases between. This CDR3 region has 12 residues. Looked up from germline, CDR1 is MNHNS and CDR2 is SASEGT. CDR3 loop: CASRRDAYGYTF. Here the CDR3 DNA reads TGTGCCAGCAGGCGAGATGCCTATGGCTACACCTTC.

This chain uses TRBV7-4 with TRBJ2-3; TRBD1 matches 7 bases. Germline CDR1 SGHVT, CDR2 SQSDAQ. The CDR3 totals 16 residues. J lost 4 bases, V lost 5 bases, and 12 bases had no gene match. The CDR3 sequence: CASSRRTGSSPDTQYF. For the CDR3, the DNA is TGTGCCAGCAGCCGTCGGACAGGAAGTTCTCCAGATACGCAGTATTTT.

This chain links TRBV11-2 with TRBJ2-3; D assignment may be TRBD1 or TRBD2 (5 bases each). The CDR3 extends over 14 amino acids. CDR1 is SGHAT, CDR2 FQNNGV, per germline. V gave up 5 bases and J gave up 5 bases, with 14 bases separating them. The CDR3 here is CASSPRGAGDTQYF. The DNA of the CDR3 is TGTGCCAGCAGCCCCCGAGGGGCAGGAGATACGCAGTATTTT.

V is TRBV5-4 and J is TRBJ2-5, with TRBD2 matching over 13 bases. Germline CDR1 is SGHNT and CDR2 is YYREEE (reference sequence). This CDR3 is 16 amino acids long. Trimming at V came to 4 bases and at J to 5 bases, leaving 8 bases not matched to a gene. The DNA for the CDR3 is TGTGCCAGCAGCGATGGACTAGCGGGAGTGGGGGAGACCCAGTACTTC. It yields the protein CASSDGLAGVGETQYF.

With regard to this clone: Different DNA sequences within this sample yield the same CDR3. The chain links TRBV11-2 to TRBJ1-2, with D unresolved. The germline V gene has CDR1 SGHAT and CDR2 FQNNGV. This CDR3 is 13 amino acids long. V lost 2 bases to trimming and J lost 4 bases, with 8 bases between them. The CDR3: CASSLRALYGYTF. Here the CDR3 DNA reads TGTGCCAGCAGCTTACGGGCCCTCTATGGCTACACCTTC.

A few counts support this clone. The V gene is TRBV28, the J gene TRBJ2-7; D is undetermined. Trimming stripped 6 bases from V and 0 bases from J, with 15 bases between. From germline, CDR1 is MDHEN and CDR2 SYDVKM. CDR3 size: 15 residues. CDR3 in amino acids: CASRESKISSYEQYF. The CDR3 DNA reads as TGTGCCAGCAGAGAGTCCAAGATTAGCTCCTACGAGCAGTACTTC.

A note on this clone: This same CDR3 is encoded by further DNA sequences in the sample. CDR3 nucleotide sequence: TGTGCCAGCAGGCCCGGACAGGGCACTGAAGCTTTCTTT. It translates to CASRPGQGTEAFF. The rearrangement links TRBV28 to TRBJ1-1; TRBD1 matches 8 bases. CDR3 size: 13 residues. After removal of 6 bases from V and 4 bases from J, the junction contained 4 bases not matched to a gene. Germline V gene sequence: CDR1 MDHEN, CDR2 SYDVKM.

V is TRBV2 and J is TRBJ1-5, with 7 bases fitting TRBD1. With V trimmed by 5 bases and J by 1 base, 5 bases remained unmatched. CDR3 length: 15 residues. CDR1 is SNHLY and CDR2 is FYNNEI in the germline V gene. The CDR3 nucleotides read TGTGCCAGCAGTATTTCGGGACAGAGCAATCAGCCCCAGCATTTT. This sequence encodes CASSISGQSNQPQHF. The variable domain in full, with the rest retrieved from reference TRBV2 and TRBJ1-5, is EPEVTQTPSHQVTQMGQEVILRCVPISNHLYFYWYRQILGQKVEFLVSFYNNEISEKSEIFDDQFSVERPDGSNFTLKIRSTKLEDSAMYFCASSISGQSNQPQHFGDGTRLSIL.

The rearrangement links TRBV29-1 to TRBJ1-2; 8 bases match TRBD1. V lost 6 bases to trimming and J lost 8 bases; unmatched junction nucleotides: 23. The CDR3 loop spans 17 amino acids. Looked up from germline, CDR1 is SQVTM and CDR2 is ANQGSEA. This CDR3 is CSVNAPPGPDRGSGYTF. CDR3 DNA sequence: TGCAGCGTAAATGCCCCTCCCGGCCCCGACAGGGGAAGCGGCTACACCTTC. Based on the CDR3 plus reference TRBV29-1 and TRBJ1-2, the full variable domain is SAVISQKPSRDICQRGTSLTIQCQVDSQVTMMFWYRQQPGQSLTLIATANQGSEATYESGFVIDKFPISRPNLTFSTLTVSNMSPEDSSIYLCSVNAPPGPDRGSGYTFGSGTRLTVV.

The CDR3 DNA is TGTGCCAGCAGCTTAATGGACCCAGTACCGTTCTTC. Translated, it gives CASSLMDPVPFF. The chain combines TRBV7-9 with TRBJ2-1; D remains ambiguous. The CDR3 covers 12 residues. CDR1 and CDR2 from the germline V gene are SEHNR and FQNEAQ (reference sequence). Trimming left V 2 bases short and J 15 bases short, with 14 bases between.

This clone was seen only a few times. The chain recombines TRBV6-7 with TRBJ2-5; 8 bases are shared with TRBD1. TRBV6-7 is noted as an ORF with a role that remains uncertain. Trimming took 0 bases from V and 2 from J; bases not matched to a gene: 11. This CDR3 comprises 18 residues. The CDR3 region is CASSYSKSRGQGQETQYF. The CDR3 DNA is TGTGCCAGCAGTTACTCGAAAAGTCGCGGACAGGGTCAAGAGACCCAGTACTTC.

This sequence joins TRBV28 and TRBJ1-2; 7 bases align to TRBD1. The CDR3 totals 15 residues. Germline trimming cut 3 bases from V and 8 bases from J; bases unmatched to any gene: 12. CDR1 and CDR2 from the germline V gene are MDHEN and SYDVKM. Written as DNA, the CDR3 is TGTGCCAGCAGTTTCGGTCGGCAGGGGGTTAGGGGCTACACCTTC. It translates to CASSFGRQGVRGYTF.

The V call is TRBV7-2, the J call TRBJ2-7; TRBD1 is a possible D gene (6 bases). Germline CDR1 reads SGHTA; CDR2 reads FQGNSA. Trimming removed 5 bases at V and 2 bases at J, with 13 bases between. The CDR3 extends over 14 amino acids. The CDR3 loop reads CASSRQGLAYEQYF. The CDR3 region has the DNA TGTGCCAGCAGCCGCCAGGGGTTGGCCTACGAGCAGTACTTC. The complete variable domain, with remaining parts taken from reference TRBV7-2 and TRBJ2-7, reads GAGVSQSPSNKVTEKGKDVELRCDPISGHTALYWYRQSLGQGLEFLIYFQGNSAPDKSGLPSDRFSAERTGGSVSTLTIQRTQQEDSAVYLCASSRQGLAYEQYFGPGTRLTVT.

The chain combines TRBV23-1 with TRBJ2-6; D perhaps matches TRBD2 (6 bases). TRBV23-1 is treated as an ORF (open reading frame) with a function not yet certain. This CDR3 contains 20 residues. V dropped 2 bases and J dropped 1 base, with 21 bases sitting between them. CDR3 nucleotides: TGCGCCAGCAGTCAAATGGTGGAGGGGAGCCCCACTTCTGGGGCCAACGTCCTGACTTTC. This translates into CASSQMVEGSPTSGANVLTF.

The J gene is TRBJ2-1, the V gene TRBV5-1; TRBD2 is a possible D gene (6 bases). The V gene's germline CDR1 is SGHRS and CDR2 YFSETQ. Deletions cut 7 bases from V and 5 bases from J, with 22 bases between. CDR3 size: 16 residues. CDR3 loop: CASVKGGSGYNNEQFF. The CDR3 region has the DNA TGCGCCAGCGTAAAAGGTGGTAGCGGATATAACAATGAGCAGTTCTTC. Full variable domain (outside the CDR3, taken from reference TRBV5-1 and TRBJ2-1): KAGVTQTPRYLIKTRGQQVTLSCSPISGHRSVSWYQQTPGQGLQFLFEYFSETQRNKGNFPGRFSGRQFSNSRSEMNVSTLELGDSALYLCASVKGGSGYNNEQFFGPGTRLTVL.

This sequence joins TRBV18 and TRBJ2-7, with D possibly being TRBD1 (7 bases). The CDR3 is 14 residues long. Trimming took off 3 bases at V and 2 bases at J, with 11 bases between the two ends. Germline assignment: CDR1 KGHSH and CDR2 LQKENI. CDR3 DNA sequence: TGTGCCAGCTCACCCAGGGGGACTCCCTACGAGCAGTACTTC. It encodes CASSPRGTPYEQYF.

This sequence joins TRBV4-1 and TRBJ1-1; the D is unclear. From germline, CDR1 is MGHRA and CDR2 YSYEKL. There are 16 residues in the CDR3. V lost 7 bases, J lost 5 bases, and 23 bases lay in between. The CDR3 DNA reads as TGCGCCAGCACTTGGTCGGAGGGTATTCTAGGAACTGAAGCTTTCTTT. Residues: CASTWSEGILGTEAFF.